The rows below give T cell receptor beta chains drawn from one sample of a study of T cell changes during pregnancy in multiple sclerosis. Clones were read by immunoSEQ multiplex PCR, and TCRdb kept only the in-frame ones, dropping some. The data contain 58,000 or so clones, about 88% of them singletons. Source: peripheral blood, taken after pregnancy. The receptors shown here come from a female donor with multiple sclerosis, enrolled in a pregnancy study. The CDR3 runs from the conserved cysteine through the conserved F or W. A D gene is named only where the DNA matches it firmly. For some rows the clone size is stated as once, few or many, or as a class when expanded; others skip it.

abundance	v_gene	j_gene	d_gene	CDR3aa	CDR3nt
.	TRBV5-1	TRBJ2-7	.	CASSERIRGKVREQYF	TGCGCCAGCAGCGAACGAATCAGGGGCAAGGTACGCGAGCAGTACTTC
.	TRBV2	TRBJ1-3	TRBD1	CASGQGESSGNTIYF	TGTGCCAGCGGACAGGGTGAGAGCTCTGGAAACACCATATATTTT
.	TRBV7-2	TRBJ1-3	.	CASSPRVGRDTIYF	TGTGCCAGCAGCCCCAGGGTTGGCAGAGACACCATATATTTT
few	TRBV10-3	TRBJ2-3	TRBD1	CAISGTGTTDTQYF	TGTGCCATCAGTGGGACAGGGACTACAGATACGCAGTATTTT
.	TRBV5-1	TRBJ2-3	TRBD2	CASSFPPSGGNTDTQYF	TGCGCCAGCAGCTTCCCTCCTAGCGGGGGGAACACAGATACGCAGTATTTT
.	TRBV2	TRBJ1-5	.	CASSESHSNQPQHF	TGTGCCAGCAGTGAAAGCCATAGCAATCAGCCCCAGCATTTT
.	TRBV4-3	TRBJ2-7	.	CASSQGFSYEQYF	TGCGCCAGCAGCCAGGGCTTCTCCTACGAGCAGTACTTC
.	TRBV11-2	TRBJ2-3	.	CASSSRGARLDTQYF	TGTGCCAGCAGCTCCCGGGGGGCCCGGTTGGATACGCAGTATTTT
few	TRBV27	TRBJ1-1	TRBD1	CASSSRTGFTEAFF	TGTGCCAGCAGTTCACGGACAGGGTTCACTGAAGCTTTCTTT
.	TRBV5-1	TRBJ2-5	.	CASSGRDTAQETQYF	TGCGCCAGCAGCGGCCGGGACACCGCCCAAGAGACCCAGTACTTC
.	TRBV2	TRBJ2-7	TRBD1	CASSVYRGEQYF	TGTGCCAGCAGTGTCTACAGGGGCGAGCAGTACTTC
.	TRBV29-1	TRBJ2-3	.	CSVSGKDTQYF	TGCAGCGTTTCCGGGAAAGATACGCAGTATTTT
.	TRBV13	TRBJ1-3	.	CASSLNEGRTAGNTIYF	TGTGCCAGCAGCTTAAATGAAGGAAGGACAGCTGGAAACACCATATATTTT
.	TRBV7-2	TRBJ2-7	TRBD2	CASSLSPGGGYEQYF	TGTGCCAGCAGCTTATCGCCGGGGGGAGGCTACGAGCAGTACTTC
.	TRBV7-3	TRBJ2-2	TRBD1	CASSRQGGTTGELFF	TGTGCCAGCAGCCGACAGGGGGGGACAACCGGGGAGCTGTTTTTT
.	TRBV2	TRBJ1-6	.	CASSAGWGQSLHF	TGTGCCAGCAGTGCTGGGTGGGGACAATCCCTCCACTTT
.	TRBV28	TRBJ1-2	TRBD1	CASSPGQGHNGYTF	TGTGCCAGCAGCCCGGGACAGGGTCATAATGGCTACACCTTC
.	TRBV19	TRBJ1-1	.	CASSRSLAGGEFWTFF	TGTGCCAGTAGTAGAAGTCTCGCGGGGGGCGAGTTCTGGACTTTCTTT
.	TRBV5-8	TRBJ1-2	TRBD1	CASSQTGGRSYGYTF	TGTGCCAGCAGCCAGACAGGGGGCAGGAGCTATGGCTACACCTTC
.	TRBV19	TRBJ1-1	TRBD1	CASIQGRTEAFF	TGTGCCAGTATACAGGGGCGGACTGAAGCTTTCTTT
.	TRBV4-1	TRBJ2-7	.	CASSLVILRETGSYEQYF	TGCGCCAGCAGTCTCGTGATCTTACGGGAGACGGGCTCCTACGAGCAGTACTTC
.	TRBV5-4	TRBJ2-5	.	CASKTRQGTQYF	TGTGCCAGCAAGACTAGGCAGGGGACCCAGTACTTC
.	TRBV10-3	TRBJ1-1	TRBD1	CAISDHQGAPNTEAFF	TGTGCCATCAGTGATCACCAGGGGGCGCCGAACACTGAAGCTTTCTTT
.	TRBV27	TRBJ1-6	TRBD1	CASRPEGAGYNSPLHF	TGTGCCAGCAGGCCAGAGGGGGCGGGGTATAATTCACCCCTCCACTTT
.	TRBV6-1	TRBJ2-1	TRBD2	CASAFRASGGNEQFF	TGTGCCAGCGCATTCCGGGCTAGCGGGGGTAATGAGCAGTTCTTC